This T cell receptor beta chain is drawn from a study of human T cells and chemical hapten exposure. Study results and caveats: With regard to DPC sensitization, TCRs above 1 in 1000 frequency did not change.

Authors' analysis steps: Sample TCR counts, which ranged from roughly 20,000 to 750,000, had a median of 95,638. TCRdb itself ran the RACE reads through MiXCR, one entry per CDR3 protein. These V and J calls are TCRdb output, not the study's own analysis. This table holds 45,000 to 70,000 distinct CDR3 sequences, about 9.3% found once. The germline V and J ends were trimmed by 0 bases and 8 bases, with 2 bases remaining between them. This CDR3 contains 10 residues. The germline CDR1 and CDR2 sequences are DFQATT and SNEGSKA (reference sequence). This clonotype has ten or more counts. Its antigen is unknown. Documented time point: patch test 1, 2 weeks after DPC sensitization. Treatment indicated: therapeutic diphenylcyclopropenone sensitization with weekly scalp DPC. Blood draws came first, before each patch test. From whole blood left unfractionated, total RNA was extracted.

The clonotype originates from a woman in her forties with alopecia areata. Some clones in this sample may be carry-over from other donors' samples. This chain uses TRBV20-1 with TRBJ2-1; D uncertain. Here the sequenced sample was whole blood, taken in connection with sensitization to the hapten diphenylcyclopropenone (DPC). In DNA, the CDR3 is TGCAGTGCTAGAGACGATGAGCAGTTCTTC. Its translation is CSARDDEQFF.